One sample yielded the 9 T cell receptor beta chains listed below, sequenced in a study of vaccination effects on CD4 cells after COVID-19. Expansion with viral peptide pools was applied to antigen-specific CD4+ T cells by the ViraFEST assay prior to sequencing. Investigators separated out CD4+ T cells once around nine days of culture had passed. These receptors have no known antigen. Clones were sequenced by immunoSEQ multiplex PCR, and TCRdb holds only the in-frame ones, with some missing. Of about 79,000 clones listed, approximately 81% were seen once; the top ten hold approximately 1.7%. The specimen comprised CD4+ T cells from PBMCs cultured with HCoV-229E spike peptides, sampled before COVID-19 vaccination. These TCRs come from a human donor who received a COVID-19 vaccine.

The J gene is TRBJ1-3, the V gene TRBV2; 8 bases align to TRBD1. The CDR3 has 15 amino acids. The germline gives CDR1 SNHLY, CDR2 FYNNEI. The trim removed 4 bases at V and 2 bases at J, leaving 4 bases unmatched. In DNA, the CDR3 is TGTGCCAGCAGTGGGTGGACAGGGCCTGGAAACACCATATATTTT. Encoded protein: CASSGWTGPGNTIYF. Filled out from reference TRBV2 and TRBJ1-3, the complete variable domain reads EPEVTQTPSHQVTQMGQEVILRCVPISNHLYFYWYRQILGQKVEFLVSFYNNEISEKSEIFDDQFSVERPDGSNFTLKIRSTKLEDSAMYFCASSGWTGPGNTIYFGEGSWLTVV.

The gene calls are TRBV4-1 and TRBJ2-3; 9 bases line up with TRBD2. This CDR3 comprises 17 residues. The V and J ends lost 0 bases and 3 bases, in that order; junction bases with no gene match: 7. The germline gives CDR1 MGHRA, CDR2 YSYEKL. The DNA of the CDR3 is TGCGCCAGCAGCCAAGAAGGACCTGGACTAGCGACAGATACGCAGTATTTT. Protein product: CASSQEGPGLATDTQYF.

The chain is built from TRBV29-1 and TRBJ2-1; 8 bases line up with TRBD2. The length of the CDR3 is 15 residues. Germline loops: CDR1 SQVTM, CDR2 ANQGSEA. After removal of 3 bases from V and 8 bases from J, the junction contained 12 bases not matched to a gene. The CDR3 sequence: CSVDRGGGRWDEQFF. For the CDR3, the DNA is TGCAGCGTTGACAGGGGCGGGGGGCGCTGGGATGAGCAGTTCTTC.

The V gene is TRBV7-8, the J gene TRBJ2-3, with unresolved D. The CDR3 consists of 15 residues. In germline, CDR1 is SGHVS, CDR2 FQNEAQ. Trimming stripped 5 bases from V and 7 bases from J, with 19 bases between. The CDR3 protein is CASSEHGPLGNTQYF. DNA for the CDR3: TGTGCCAGCAGCGAGCACGGGCCCTTGGGGAATACGCAGTATTTT.

The chain links TRBV27 to TRBJ1-1; perhaps TRBD1 as D (6 bases). The CDR3 covers 13 residues. Germline CDR1 reads MNHEY; CDR2 reads SMNVEV (reference sequence). Trimming pared 2 bases from V and 4 bases from J, leaving 8 bases between. Here the CDR3 reads CASSLARGTEAFF. The CDR3 nucleotides are TGTGCCAGCAGTTTAGCCAGGGGCACTGAAGCTTTCTTT.

This clone was detected only once. The chain links TRBV6-5 to TRBJ2-4; TRBD1 matches 8 bases. CDR1 and CDR2 from the germline V gene are MNHEY and SVGAGI. V lost 11 bases, J lost 7 bases, and 10 bases stayed unmatched. The CDR3 totals 13 residues. The CDR3, as DNA: TGTGCCTCTCAGGCAGGGGGCAGGAACATTCAGTACTTC. Translated, it gives CASQAGGRNIQYF.

The rearrangement links TRBV6-1 to TRBJ1-5, with D maybe TRBD1 (5 bases). The V and J ends lost 3 bases and 6 bases respectively, with 12 bases between them. The V gene's germline CDR1 is MNHNS and CDR2 SASEGT. The CDR3 has 14 amino acids. CDR3: CASSDQGLSQPQHF. The CDR3 DNA reads TGTGCCAGCAGTGACCAGGGTCTAAGTCAGCCCCAGCATTTT.

The chain joins TRBV10-3 to TRBJ2-7; D is perhaps TRBD1 or TRBD2 (6 bases each). The CDR3 totals 15 residues. CDR1 ENHRY and CDR2 SYGVKD come from the germline V gene. The V gene lost 3 bases and the J gene lost 4 bases, with 16 bases spanning the gap. The CDR3 DNA is TGTGCCATCAGTGATTCCGGGGGCAAGGTATACGAGCAGTACGTC. Amino acid sequence: CAISDSGGKVYEQYV.

The rearrangement uses TRBV7-3 and TRBJ2-2, with TRBD1 matching 7 bases. V gave up 0 bases and J gave up 3 bases; unmatched junction bases: 4. There are 16 residues in the CDR3. Germline CDR1 SGHTA, CDR2 FQGTGA. In DNA form, the CDR3 reads TGTGCCAGCAGCTTAACAGGGGGCAAGGACACCGGGGAGCTGTTTTTT. Translation gives CASSLTGGKDTGELFF.